This is a list of T cell receptor beta chains from one sample in a study of blood T cell repertoires in COVID-19. TCRdb's table, derived via immunoSEQ multiplex PCR, lists solely in-frame clones and lacks some. The sample contains under 300,000 clones, about nine tenths of which appear only once. Sample: peripheral blood. These receptors were collected from a man aged 50 to 60 with acute or convalescent COVID-19. CDR3s include the opening cysteine and the closing phenylalanine or tryptophan. A D gene is named only where the DNA matches it firmly. Not every row has a clone size; where given, it reads once, few, many or a size class.

DNA: TGCAGTGCTAGTAGGGTGGACACTAACACAGATACGCAGTATTTT; CDR3: CSASRVDTNTDTQYF; size: .; J: TRBJ2-3; D: .; V: TRBV20-1
DNA: TGTGCCAGCAGCCAGCTAGACAGGGTGAGTTCACCCCTCCACTTT; CDR3: CASSQLDRVSSPLHF; size: few; J: TRBJ1-6; D: TRBD1; V: TRBV3-1/TRBV3-2
DNA: TGTGCCAGCAGCCACCCGGGATCATGGGGCACTGAAGCTTTCTTT; CDR3: CASSHPGSWGTEAFF; size: .; J: TRBJ1-1; D: .; V: TRBV7-2
DNA: TGCGCCAGCAGCTTAAAAACAGGGGAATATAATTCACCCCTCCACTTT; CDR3: CASSLKTGEYNSPLHF; size: .; J: TRBJ1-6; D: TRBD1; V: TRBV5-1
DNA: TGCGCCAGCAGCCCACTCTCTTTAGCGGGTAGCACAGATACGCAGTATTTT; CDR3: CASSPLSLAGSTDTQYF; size: .; J: TRBJ2-3; D: TRBD2; V: TRBV4-1
DNA: TGTGCCAGCAGTTATTTGCGGGGGGAATCTGAGCAGTACTTC; CDR3: CASSYLRGESEQYF; size: .; J: TRBJ2-7; D: TRBD2; V: TRBV6-2/TRBV6-3
DNA: TGTGCCAGCAGTTTCGGGCAGGGAAATTCACCCCTCCACTTT; CDR3: CASSFGQGNSPLHF; size: .; J: TRBJ1-6; D: .; V: TRBV28
DNA: TGTGCCAGCAGTTACGGAACAGGCTCCTACAATGAGCAGTTCTTC; CDR3: CASSYGTGSYNEQFF; size: .; J: TRBJ2-1; D: .; V: TRBV6-5
DNA: TGTGCCAGCAGACCAACCGACAGGGGGCTGGCCGGGGAGCTGTTTTTT; CDR3: CASRPTDRGLAGELFF; size: .; J: TRBJ2-2; D: TRBD1; V: TRBV11-2
DNA: TGTGCCAGCTCACCAGGACAGGGAAGCTACACCTTC; CDR3: CASSPGQGSYTF; size: once; J: TRBJ1-2; D: TRBD1; V: TRBV18
DNA: TGTGCCAGCAGCGGGACAGGAACCCTTCTTGGAAACACCATATATTTT; CDR3: CASSGTGTLLGNTIYF; size: .; J: TRBJ1-3; D: TRBD1; V: TRBV11-2
DNA: TGTGCCAGTAGTATAAGGGGGACGGATCAGCCCCAGCATTTT; CDR3: CASSIRGTDQPQHF; size: .; J: TRBJ1-5; D: .; V: TRBV19
DNA: TGCGCCAGCAGCCAAGTCGGGTCTAGCACAGATACGCAGTATTTT; CDR3: CASSQVGSSTDTQYF; size: .; J: TRBJ2-3; D: .; V: TRBV4-1
DNA: TGTGCCAGCAGCGTCGGGGGATGGAAAGATACGCAGTATTTT; CDR3: CASSVGGWKDTQYF; size: .; J: TRBJ2-3; D: .; V: TRBV9
DNA: TGTGCCAGCAGCTTACTAGCGGGGCGGGATGAGCAGTTCTTC; CDR3: CASSLLAGRDEQFF; size: .; J: TRBJ2-1; D: TRBD2; V: TRBV7-2
DNA: TGTGCCATCAGTGAAATAGCGGGACCCTCCTACAATGAGCAGTTCTTC; CDR3: CAISEIAGPSYNEQFF; size: .; J: TRBJ2-1; D: TRBD2; V: TRBV10-3
DNA: TGTGCCTGGGCCCAGGGGGACCATGAGCAGTTCTTC; CDR3: CAWAQGDHEQFF; size: .; J: TRBJ2-1; D: TRBD1; V: TRBV30
DNA: TGTGCCAGCAGCCTGGGTGGGAGTGGCAATCAGCCCCAGCATTTT; CDR3: CASSLGGSGNQPQHF; size: .; J: TRBJ1-5; D: .; V: TRBV27
DNA: TGCGCCAGCAGCTTAACAGGGGTGAATGAGCAGTTCTTC; CDR3: CASSLTGVNEQFF; size: .; J: TRBJ2-1; D: TRBD1; V: TRBV5-1
DNA: TGTGCCAGCAGTGAAGAGGGGGGGAGCTCCTATAATTCACCCCTCCACTTT; CDR3: CASSEEGGSSYNSPLHF; size: few; J: TRBJ1-6; D: .; V: TRBV2
DNA: TGTGCCACCAGTGATCCTCCCACAGATACGCAGTATTTT; CDR3: CATSDPPTDTQYF; size: .; J: TRBJ2-3; D: .; V: TRBV24-1
DNA: TGTGCCAGCAGTTCCCAGACAGGCTCTAGGGGCTACACCTTC; CDR3: CASSSQTGSRGYTF; size: .; J: TRBJ1-2; D: .; V: TRBV6-2/TRBV6-3
DNA: TGTGCCAGCAGTCGAGGGGGCTTGAACACTGAAGCTTTCTTT; CDR3: CASSRGGLNTEAFF; size: .; J: TRBJ1-1; D: TRBD1; V: TRBV6-5
DNA: TGTGCCAGCAGCCTCCGGGACAGGGTTTGGGAAAAACTGTTTTTT; CDR3: CASSLRDRVWEKLFF; size: once; J: TRBJ1-4; D: TRBD1; V: TRBV3-1/TRBV3-2
DNA: TGTGCCACCAGCGGGGGCCTCGTGAACGAGCAGTACTTC; CDR3: CATSGGLVNEQYF; size: few; J: TRBJ2-7; D: .; V: TRBV15
DNA: TGCGCCAGCAGCTTGGGAGCGGGGGGTTACAATGAGCAGTTCTTC; CDR3: CASSLGAGGYNEQFF; size: .; J: TRBJ2-1; D: TRBD2; V: TRBV5-1
DNA: TGTGCCAGCAGCTTATTTACGAGCTATGGCTACACCTTC; CDR3: CASSLFTSYGYTF; size: .; J: TRBJ1-2; D: .; V: TRBV7-8
DNA: TGCGCCAGCACCTTTTTGGGGGGTCCCCTCCCTTCCTATGGCTACACCTTC; CDR3: CASTFLGGPLPSYGYTF; size: .; J: TRBJ1-2; D: .; V: TRBV5-1
DNA: TGTGCCAGCAGCCCCCTAGCGGGGGAGCAAGAGACCCAGTACTTC; CDR3: CASSPLAGEQETQYF; size: .; J: TRBJ2-5; D: TRBD2; V: TRBV16
DNA: TGTGCCACCAGTGATGCTAGGGGACAGGGCATCCCCGGGGAGCTGTTTTTT; CDR3: CATSDARGQGIPGELFF; size: once; J: TRBJ2-2; D: TRBD1; V: TRBV24-1
DNA: TGTGCCAGCAGCTTACAGGGTTACGAGCAGTACTTC; CDR3: CASSLQGYEQYF; size: .; J: TRBJ2-7; D: .; V: TRBV11-2
DNA: TGTGCCAGCAGTTCGGGACAGGGGGGCAACGAGCAGTACTTC; CDR3: CASSSGQGGNEQYF; size: .; J: TRBJ2-7; D: TRBD1; V: TRBV2
DNA: TGTGCCAGCAGCCGTCCCAGTGGCGGAGATGAGACCCAGTACTTC; CDR3: CASSRPSGGDETQYF; size: .; J: TRBJ2-5; D: .; V: TRBV9
DNA: TGCGCCACCGCCGACCAGCCCGGAGGGATTAACACTGAAGCTTTCTTT; CDR3: CATADQPGGINTEAFF; size: .; J: TRBJ1-1; D: .; V: TRBV5-1
DNA: TGTGCCAGCTCACCACAAGGGGCAGAGACCCAGTACTTC; CDR3: CASSPQGAETQYF; size: .; J: TRBJ2-5; D: .; V: TRBV18
DNA: TGTGCCAGCACCCGACAGGGGGGGGCCGGGGAGCTGTTTTTT; CDR3: CASTRQGGAGELFF; size: .; J: TRBJ2-2; D: TRBD1; V: TRBV7-9